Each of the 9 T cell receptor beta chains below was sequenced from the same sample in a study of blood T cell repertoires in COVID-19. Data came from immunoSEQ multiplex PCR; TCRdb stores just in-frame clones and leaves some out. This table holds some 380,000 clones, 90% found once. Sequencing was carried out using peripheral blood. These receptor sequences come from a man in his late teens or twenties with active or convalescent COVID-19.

CDR3 loop: CASSPEPGQGYEQYF. In DNA form, the CDR3 reads TGTGCCAGCAGCCCGGAGCCGGGACAGGGTTACGAGCAGTACTTC. The chain links TRBV5-5 to TRBJ2-7; 9 bases match TRBD1. The CDR3 totals 15 residues. CDR1 is SGHKS and CDR2 is YYEKEE in the germline V gene (reference sequence). V lost 4 bases to trimming and J lost 4 bases; unmatched junction nucleotides: 9.

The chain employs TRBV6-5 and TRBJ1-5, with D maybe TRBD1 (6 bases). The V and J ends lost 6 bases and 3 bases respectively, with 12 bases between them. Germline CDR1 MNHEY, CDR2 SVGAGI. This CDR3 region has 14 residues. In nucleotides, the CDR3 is TGTGCCAGCAGCCTAGCAGGGGACAATCAGCCCCAGCATTTT. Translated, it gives CASSLAGDNQPQHF.

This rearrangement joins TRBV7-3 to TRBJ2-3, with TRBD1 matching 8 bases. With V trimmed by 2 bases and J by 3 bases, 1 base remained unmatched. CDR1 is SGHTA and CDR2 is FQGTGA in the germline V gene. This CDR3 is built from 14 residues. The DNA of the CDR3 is TGTGCCAGCAGCTTACAGGGGGCAACAGATACGCAGTATTTT. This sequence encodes CASSLQGATDTQYF. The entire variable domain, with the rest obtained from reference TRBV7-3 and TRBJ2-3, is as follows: GAGVSQTPSNKVTEKGKYVELRCDPISGHTALYWYRQSLGQGPEFLIYFQGTGAADDSGLPNDRFFAVRPEGSVSTLKIQRTERGDSAVYLCASSLQGATDTQYFGPGTRLTVL.

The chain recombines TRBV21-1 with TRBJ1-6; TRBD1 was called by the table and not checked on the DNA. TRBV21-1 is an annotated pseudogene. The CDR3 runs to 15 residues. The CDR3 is CASSTQGALHSPLHF. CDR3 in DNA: TGTGCCAGCAGCACCCAGGGGGCCCTTCATTCACCCCTCCACTTT.

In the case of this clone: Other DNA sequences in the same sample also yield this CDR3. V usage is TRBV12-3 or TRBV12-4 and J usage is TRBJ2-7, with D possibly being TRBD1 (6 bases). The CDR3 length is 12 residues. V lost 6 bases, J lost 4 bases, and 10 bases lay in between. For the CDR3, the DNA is TGTGCCAGCAGCACTCAGGGGTACGAGCAGTACTTC. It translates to CASSTQGYEQYF.

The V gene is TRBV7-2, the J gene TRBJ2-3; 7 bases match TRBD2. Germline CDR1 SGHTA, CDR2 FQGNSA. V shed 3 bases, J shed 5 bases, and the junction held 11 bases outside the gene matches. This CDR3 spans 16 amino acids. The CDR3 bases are TGTGCCAGCAGCTTCACCTCGGGGGGTTTAAGAGATACGCAGTATTTT. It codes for CASSFTSGGLRDTQYF.

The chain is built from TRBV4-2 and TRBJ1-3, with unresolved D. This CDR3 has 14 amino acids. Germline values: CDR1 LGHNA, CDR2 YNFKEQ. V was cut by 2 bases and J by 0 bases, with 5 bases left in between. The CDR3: CASSQPGSGNTIYF. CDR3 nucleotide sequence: TGTGCCAGCAGCCAACCAGGCTCTGGAAACACCATATATTTT.

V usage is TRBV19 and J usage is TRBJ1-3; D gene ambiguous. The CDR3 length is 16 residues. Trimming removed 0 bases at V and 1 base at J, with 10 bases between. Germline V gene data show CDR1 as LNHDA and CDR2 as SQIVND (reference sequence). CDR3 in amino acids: CASSIDRRVSGNTIYF. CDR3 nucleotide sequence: TGTGCCAGTAGTATAGATCGAAGAGTATCTGGAAACACCATATATTTT.

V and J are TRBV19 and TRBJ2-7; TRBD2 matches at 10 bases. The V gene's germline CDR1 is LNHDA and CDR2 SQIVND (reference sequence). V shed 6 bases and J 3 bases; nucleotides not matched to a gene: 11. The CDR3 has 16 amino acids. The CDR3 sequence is CASSAGTSVPFYEQYF. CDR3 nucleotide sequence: TGTGCCAGTAGCGCCGGGACTAGCGTCCCGTTCTACGAGCAGTACTTC.